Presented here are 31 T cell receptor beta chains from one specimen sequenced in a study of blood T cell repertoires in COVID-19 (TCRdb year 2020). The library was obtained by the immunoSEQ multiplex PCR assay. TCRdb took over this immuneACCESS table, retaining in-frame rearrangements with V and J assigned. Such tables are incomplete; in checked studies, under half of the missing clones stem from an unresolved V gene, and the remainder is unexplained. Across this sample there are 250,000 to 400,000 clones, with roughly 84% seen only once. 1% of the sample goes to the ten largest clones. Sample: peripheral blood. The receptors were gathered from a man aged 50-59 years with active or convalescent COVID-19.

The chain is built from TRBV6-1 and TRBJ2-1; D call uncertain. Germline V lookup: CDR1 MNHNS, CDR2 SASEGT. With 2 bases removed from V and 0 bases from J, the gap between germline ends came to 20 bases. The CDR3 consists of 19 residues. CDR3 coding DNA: TGTGCCAGCAGTGAACGCTTAACCTTCTCCCTCGGCTCCTACAATGAGCAGTTCTTC. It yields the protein CASSERLTFSLGSYNEQFF.

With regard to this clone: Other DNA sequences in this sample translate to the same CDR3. The CDR3 loop reads CASSSAGAQPQHF. CDR3 nucleotides: TGTGCCAGTAGTTCGGCGGGGGCTCAGCCCCAGCATTTT. The chain employs TRBV19 and TRBJ1-5; possible D gene TRBD1, 6 bases. The CDR3 is made up of 13 amino acids. The germline V gene encodes CDR1 LNHDA and CDR2 SQIVND (reference sequence). Trimming took 5 bases from V and 6 from J, leaving 11 bases between them.

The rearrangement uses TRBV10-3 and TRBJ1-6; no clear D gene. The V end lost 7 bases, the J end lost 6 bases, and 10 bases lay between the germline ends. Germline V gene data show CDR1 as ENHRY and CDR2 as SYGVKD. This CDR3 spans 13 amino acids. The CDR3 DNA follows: TGTGCCATCATTCGGTATTCTAATTCACCCCTCCACTTT. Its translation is CAIIRYSNSPLHF.

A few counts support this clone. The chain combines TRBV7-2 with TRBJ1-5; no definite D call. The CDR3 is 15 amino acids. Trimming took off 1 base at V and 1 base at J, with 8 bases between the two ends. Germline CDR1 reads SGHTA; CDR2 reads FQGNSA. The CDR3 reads CASSLERGSNQPQHF. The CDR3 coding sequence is TGTGCCAGCAGCTTAGAAAGAGGAAGCAATCAGCCCCAGCATTTT. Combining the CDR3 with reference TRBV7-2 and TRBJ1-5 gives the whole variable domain GAGVSQSPSNKVTEKGKDVELRCDPISGHTALYWYRQSLGQGLEFLIYFQGNSAPDKSGLPSDRFSAERTGGSVSTLTIQRTQQEDSAVYLCASSLERGSNQPQHFGDGTRLSIL.

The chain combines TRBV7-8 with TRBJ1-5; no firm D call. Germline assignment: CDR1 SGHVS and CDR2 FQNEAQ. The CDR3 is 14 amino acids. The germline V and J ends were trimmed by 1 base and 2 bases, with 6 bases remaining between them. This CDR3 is CASSLGAGNQPQHF. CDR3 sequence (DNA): TGTGCCAGCAGCTTAGGGGCTGGCAATCAGCCCCAGCATTTT.

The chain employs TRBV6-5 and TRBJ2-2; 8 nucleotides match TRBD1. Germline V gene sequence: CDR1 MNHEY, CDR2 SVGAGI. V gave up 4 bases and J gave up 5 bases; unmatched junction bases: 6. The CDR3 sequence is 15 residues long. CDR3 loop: CASSFTGGSTGELFF. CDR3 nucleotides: TGTGCCAGCAGTTTTACAGGGGGGAGTACCGGGGAGCTGTTTTTT.

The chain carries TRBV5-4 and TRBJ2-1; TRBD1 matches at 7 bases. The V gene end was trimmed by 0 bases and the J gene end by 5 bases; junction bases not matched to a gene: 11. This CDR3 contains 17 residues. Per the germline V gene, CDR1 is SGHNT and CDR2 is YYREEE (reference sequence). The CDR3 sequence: CASSLEGRVTGHNEQFF. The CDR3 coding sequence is TGTGCCAGCAGCTTGGAGGGTCGGGTGACAGGGCACAATGAGCAGTTCTTC. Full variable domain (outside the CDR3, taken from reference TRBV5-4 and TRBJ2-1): ETGVTQSPTHLIKTRGQQVTLRCSSQSGHNTVSWYQQALGQGPQFIFQYYREEENGRGNFPPRFSGLQFPNYSSELNVNALELDDSALYLCASSLEGRVTGHNEQFFGPGTRLTVL.

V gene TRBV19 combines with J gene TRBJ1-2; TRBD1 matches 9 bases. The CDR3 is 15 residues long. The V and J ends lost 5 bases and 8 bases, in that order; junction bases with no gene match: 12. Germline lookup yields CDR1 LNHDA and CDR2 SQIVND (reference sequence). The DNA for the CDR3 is TGTGCCAGTAGTGTGGGGGACAGGGCCCGATCCGGCTACACCTTC. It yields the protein CASSVGDRARSGYTF.

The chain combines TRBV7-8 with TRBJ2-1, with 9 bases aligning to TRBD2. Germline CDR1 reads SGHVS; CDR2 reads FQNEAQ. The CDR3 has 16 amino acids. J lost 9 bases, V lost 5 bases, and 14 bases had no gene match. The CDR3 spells CASSPSYSGGRREQFF. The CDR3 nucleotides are TGTGCCAGCAGCCCCTCGTATAGCGGGGGAAGACGTGAGCAGTTCTTC.

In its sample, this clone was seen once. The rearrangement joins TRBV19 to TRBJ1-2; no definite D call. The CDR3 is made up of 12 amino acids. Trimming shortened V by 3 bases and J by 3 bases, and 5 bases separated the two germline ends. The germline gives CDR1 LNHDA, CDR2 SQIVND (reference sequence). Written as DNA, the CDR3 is TGTGCCAGTAGTATTTTCGACTATGGCTACACCTTC. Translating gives CASSIFDYGYTF.

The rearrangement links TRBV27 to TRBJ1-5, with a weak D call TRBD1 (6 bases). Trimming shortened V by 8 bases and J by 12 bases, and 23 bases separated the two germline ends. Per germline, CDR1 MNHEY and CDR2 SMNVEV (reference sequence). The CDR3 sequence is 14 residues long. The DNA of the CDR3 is TGTGCCAGCTCTGCATGGACAGCCCAAGGGTACCAGCATTTT. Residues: CASSAWTAQGYQHF.

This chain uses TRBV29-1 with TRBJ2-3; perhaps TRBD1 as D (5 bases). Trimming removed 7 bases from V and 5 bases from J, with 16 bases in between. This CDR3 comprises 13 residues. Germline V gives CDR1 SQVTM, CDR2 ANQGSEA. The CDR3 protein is CSADSSQGDTQYF. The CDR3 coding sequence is TGCAGCGCCGACTCGTCTCAGGGAGATACGCAGTATTTT.

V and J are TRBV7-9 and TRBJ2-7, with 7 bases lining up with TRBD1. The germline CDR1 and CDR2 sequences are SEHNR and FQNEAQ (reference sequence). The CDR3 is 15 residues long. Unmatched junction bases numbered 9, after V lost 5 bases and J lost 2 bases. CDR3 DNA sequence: TGTGCCAGCAGCGGTGGACAGGCGTCGGCCTACGAGCAGTACTTC. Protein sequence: CASSGGQASAYEQYF.

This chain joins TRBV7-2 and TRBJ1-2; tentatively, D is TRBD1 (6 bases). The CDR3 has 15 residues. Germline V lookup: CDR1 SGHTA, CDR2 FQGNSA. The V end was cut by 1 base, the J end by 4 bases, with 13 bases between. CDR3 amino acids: CASSLDAAGAYGYTF. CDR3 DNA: TGTGCCAGCAGCTTAGACGCGGCAGGGGCCTATGGCTACACCTTC.

The CDR3 nucleotides are TGTGCCAGCAGCCAAGGAGGGATGGGGCAGCCCCAGCATTTT. Protein: CASSQGGMGQPQHF. The rearrangement uses TRBV3-1 (or the pseudogene TRBV3-2) and TRBJ1-5; D not certain. The CDR3 has 14 amino acids. V was cut by 1 base and J by 7 bases, with 11 bases left in between. Per germline, CDR1 LGHDT and CDR2 YNNKEL (reference sequence).

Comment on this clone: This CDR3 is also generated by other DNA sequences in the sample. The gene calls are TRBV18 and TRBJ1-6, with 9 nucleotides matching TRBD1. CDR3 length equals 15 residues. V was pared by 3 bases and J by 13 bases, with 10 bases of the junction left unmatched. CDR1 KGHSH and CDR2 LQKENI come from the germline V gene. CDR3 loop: CASSPGTGILSPLHF. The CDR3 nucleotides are TGTGCCAGCTCACCCGGGACAGGGATTTTGTCGCCCCTCCACTTT. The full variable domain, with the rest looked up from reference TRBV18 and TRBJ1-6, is NAGVMQNPRHLVRRRGQEARLRCSPMKGHSHVYWYRQLPEEGLKFMVYLQKENIIDESGMPKERFSAEFPKEGPSILRIQQVVRGDSAAYFCASSPGTGILSPLHFGNGTRLTVT.

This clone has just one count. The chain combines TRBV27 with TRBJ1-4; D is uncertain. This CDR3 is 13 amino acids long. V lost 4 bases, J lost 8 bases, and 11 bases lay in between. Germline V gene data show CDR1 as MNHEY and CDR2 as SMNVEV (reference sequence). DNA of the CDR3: TGTGCCAGCAGTTGGCAGCGAGGAGAAAAACTGTTTTTT. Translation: CASSWQRGEKLFF.

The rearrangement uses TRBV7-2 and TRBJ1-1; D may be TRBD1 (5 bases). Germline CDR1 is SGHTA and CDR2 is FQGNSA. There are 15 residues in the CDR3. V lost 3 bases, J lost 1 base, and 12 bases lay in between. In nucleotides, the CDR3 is TGTGCCAGCAGCTTTCAAGGGGTCGGGAACACTGAAGCTTTCTTT. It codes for CASSFQGVGNTEAFF.

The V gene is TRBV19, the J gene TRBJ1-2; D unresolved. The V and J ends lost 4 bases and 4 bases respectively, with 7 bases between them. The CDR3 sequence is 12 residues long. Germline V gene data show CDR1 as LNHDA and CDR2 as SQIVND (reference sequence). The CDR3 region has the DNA TGTGCCAGTAGTAACTCCATCTATGGCTACACCTTC. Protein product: CASSNSIYGYTF.

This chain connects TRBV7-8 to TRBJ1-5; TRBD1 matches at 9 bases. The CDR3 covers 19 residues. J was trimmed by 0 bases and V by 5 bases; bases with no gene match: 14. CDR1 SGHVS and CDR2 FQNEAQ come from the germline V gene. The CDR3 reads CASSATTGTGFYSNQPQHF. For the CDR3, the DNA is TGTGCCAGCAGCGCTACAACCGGGACAGGGTTTTATAGCAATCAGCCCCAGCATTTT.

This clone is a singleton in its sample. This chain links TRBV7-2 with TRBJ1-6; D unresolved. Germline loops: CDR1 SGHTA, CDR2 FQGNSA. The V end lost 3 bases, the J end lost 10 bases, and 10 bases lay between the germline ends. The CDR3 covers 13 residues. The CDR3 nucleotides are TGTGCCAGCAGCTTTCAAGAGTACTCACCCCTCCACTTT. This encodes CASSFQEYSPLHF.

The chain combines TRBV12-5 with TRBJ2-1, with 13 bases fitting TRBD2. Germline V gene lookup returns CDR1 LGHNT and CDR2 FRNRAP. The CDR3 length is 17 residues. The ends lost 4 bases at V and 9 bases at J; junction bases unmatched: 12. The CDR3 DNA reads TGTGCTAGTGGTTGGACTAGCGGGGGTCAATCCTGGGGTGAGCAGTTCTTC. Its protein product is CASGWTSGGQSWGEQFF.

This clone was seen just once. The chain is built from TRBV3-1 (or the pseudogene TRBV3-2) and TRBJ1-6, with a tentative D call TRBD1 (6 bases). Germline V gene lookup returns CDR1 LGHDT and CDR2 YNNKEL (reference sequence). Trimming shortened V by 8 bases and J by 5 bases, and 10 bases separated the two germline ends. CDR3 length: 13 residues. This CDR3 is CASSGQNNSPLHF. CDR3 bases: TGTGCCAGCTCGGGACAAAATAATTCACCCCTCCACTTT.

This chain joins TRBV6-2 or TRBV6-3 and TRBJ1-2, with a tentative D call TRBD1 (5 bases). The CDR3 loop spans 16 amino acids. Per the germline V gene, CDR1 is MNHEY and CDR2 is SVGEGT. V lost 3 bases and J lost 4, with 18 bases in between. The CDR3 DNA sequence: TGTGCCAGCAGTTATCGACAGATTCCTCTTGGCTATGGCTACACCTTC. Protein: CASSYRQIPLGYGYTF.

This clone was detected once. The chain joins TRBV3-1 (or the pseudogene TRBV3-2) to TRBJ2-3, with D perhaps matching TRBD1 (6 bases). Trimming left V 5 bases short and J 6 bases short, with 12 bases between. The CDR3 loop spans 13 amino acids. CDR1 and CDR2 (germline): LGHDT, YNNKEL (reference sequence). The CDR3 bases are TGTGCCAGCAGCAAAGCAGGGGCCGATACGCAGTATTTT. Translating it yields CASSKAGADTQYF.

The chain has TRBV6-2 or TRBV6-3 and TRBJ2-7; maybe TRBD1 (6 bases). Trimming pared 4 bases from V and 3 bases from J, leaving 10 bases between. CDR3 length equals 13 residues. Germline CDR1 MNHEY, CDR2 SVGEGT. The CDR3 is CASSWDKHYEQYF. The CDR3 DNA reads TGTGCCAGCAGTTGGGACAAACACTACGAGCAGTACTTC.

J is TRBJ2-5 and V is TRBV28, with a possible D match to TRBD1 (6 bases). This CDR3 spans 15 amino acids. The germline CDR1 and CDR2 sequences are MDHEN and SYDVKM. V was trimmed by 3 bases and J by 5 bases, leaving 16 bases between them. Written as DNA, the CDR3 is TGTGCCAGCAGTTTCCCAGGGCAGGGGTCGGAGACCCAGTACTTC. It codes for CASSFPGQGSETQYF.

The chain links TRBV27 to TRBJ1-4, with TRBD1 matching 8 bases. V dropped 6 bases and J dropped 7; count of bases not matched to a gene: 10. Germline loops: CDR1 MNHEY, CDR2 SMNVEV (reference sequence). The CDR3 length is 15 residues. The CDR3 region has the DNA TGTGCCAGCAGCTTTACAGGGGGATGGCGTGAAAAACTGTTTTTT. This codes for CASSFTGGWREKLFF.

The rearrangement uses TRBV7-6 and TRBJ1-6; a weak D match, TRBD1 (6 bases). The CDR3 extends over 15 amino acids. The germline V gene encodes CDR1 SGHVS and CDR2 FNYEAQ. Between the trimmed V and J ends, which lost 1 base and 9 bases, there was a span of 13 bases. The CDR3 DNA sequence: TGTGCCAGCAGCTTAGGGCCAGGGGAAGGTTCACCCCTCCACTTT. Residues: CASSLGPGEGSPLHF.

For the CDR3, the DNA is TGTGCCAGCAGCGCCCTCGGGGGAAGCTCCTACAATGAGCAGTTCTTC. It encodes CASSALGGSSYNEQFF. The genes are TRBV6-4 and TRBJ2-1; D is perhaps TRBD2 (6 bases). The CDR3 extends over 16 amino acids. From germline, CDR1 is MRHNA and CDR2 SNTAGT. V was trimmed by 6 bases and J by 0 bases, leaving 15 bases between them.

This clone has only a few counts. The CDR3 nucleotides are TGTGCCAGCAGCCCCGGTGGGGCGGGGAGCTCCTATAATTCACCCCTCCACTTT. This translates into CASSPGGAGSSYNSPLHF. The rearrangement uses TRBV7-9 and TRBJ1-6; perhaps TRBD1 as D (5 bases). The V gene lost 5 bases and the J gene lost 0 bases, with 17 bases spanning the gap. The germline CDR1 and CDR2 sequences are SEHNR and FQNEAQ (reference sequence). The CDR3 totals 18 residues.